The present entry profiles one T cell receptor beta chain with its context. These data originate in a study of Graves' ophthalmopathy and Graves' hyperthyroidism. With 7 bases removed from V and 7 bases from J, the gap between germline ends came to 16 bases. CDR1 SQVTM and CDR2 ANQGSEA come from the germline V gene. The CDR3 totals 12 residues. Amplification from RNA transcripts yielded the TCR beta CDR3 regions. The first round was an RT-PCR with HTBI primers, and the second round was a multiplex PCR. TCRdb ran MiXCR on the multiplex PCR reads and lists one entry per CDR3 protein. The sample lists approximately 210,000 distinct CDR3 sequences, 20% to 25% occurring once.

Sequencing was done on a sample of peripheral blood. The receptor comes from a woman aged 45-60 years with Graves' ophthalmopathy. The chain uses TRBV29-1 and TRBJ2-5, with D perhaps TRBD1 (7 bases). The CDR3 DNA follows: TGCAGCGACCGACAGGGACTCGGGACCCAGTACTTC. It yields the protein CSDRQGLGTQYF.